This T cell receptor beta chain came from a study of cytomegalovirus exposure and HLA in healthy donors. Turning to the study itself: Per a later analysis, the 666 first-cohort and 120 validation repertoires shared one platform.

General study points: The investigators catalogued about 170 TCR beta chains as cytomegalovirus-associated. Most TCRs appeared rarely, but some public TCRs recurred in many donors. With high specificity and sensitivity, the classifier reportedly diagnosed cytomegalovirus status.

Some clones are missing from TCRdb's copy, which holds only in-frame ones; the method was immunoSEQ multiplex PCR. The table has approximately 82,000 clones, 90% to 95% seen once; the top ten hold 0.6% to 0.7%. CDR1 and CDR2 from the germline V gene are SGHRS and YFSETQ. V shed 3 bases, J shed 3 bases, and the junction held 6 bases outside the gene matches. This CDR3 has 15 residues. Comments on this clone: Its antigen is not identified.

The source material was PBMCs. This chain links TRBV5-1 with TRBJ2-5; 9 bases agree with TRBD1. The clonotype comes from a woman between 18 and 29 years old in good health and CMV-seronegative. CDR3 protein: CASSSGTGKEETQYF. CDR3 in DNA: TGCGCCAGCAGCTCCGGGACAGGGAAAGAAGAGACCCAGTACTTC.